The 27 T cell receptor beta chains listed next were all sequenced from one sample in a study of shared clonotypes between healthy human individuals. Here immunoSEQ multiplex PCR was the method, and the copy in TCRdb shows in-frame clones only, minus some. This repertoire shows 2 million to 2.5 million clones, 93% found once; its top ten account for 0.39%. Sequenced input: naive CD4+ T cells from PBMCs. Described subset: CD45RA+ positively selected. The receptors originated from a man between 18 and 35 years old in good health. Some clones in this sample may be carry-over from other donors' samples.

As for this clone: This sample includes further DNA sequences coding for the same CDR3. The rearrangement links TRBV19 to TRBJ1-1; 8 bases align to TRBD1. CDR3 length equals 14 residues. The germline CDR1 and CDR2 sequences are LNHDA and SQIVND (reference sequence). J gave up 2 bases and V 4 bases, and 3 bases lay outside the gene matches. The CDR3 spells CASSTGQGNTEAFF. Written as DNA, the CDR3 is TGTGCCAGTAGTACCGGACAGGGAAACACTGAAGCTTTCTTT.

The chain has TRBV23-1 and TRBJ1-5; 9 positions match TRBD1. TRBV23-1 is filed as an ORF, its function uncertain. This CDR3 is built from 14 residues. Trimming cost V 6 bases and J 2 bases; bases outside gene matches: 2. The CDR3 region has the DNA TGCGCCAGCAGGGACAGGGGCGGCAATCAGCCCCAGCATTTT. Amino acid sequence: CASRDRGGNQPQHF.

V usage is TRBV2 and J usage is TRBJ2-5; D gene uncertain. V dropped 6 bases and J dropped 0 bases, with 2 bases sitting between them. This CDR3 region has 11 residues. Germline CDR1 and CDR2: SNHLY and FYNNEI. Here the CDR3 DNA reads TGTGCCAGCAGACACCAAGAGACCCAGTACTTC. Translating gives CASRHQETQYF.

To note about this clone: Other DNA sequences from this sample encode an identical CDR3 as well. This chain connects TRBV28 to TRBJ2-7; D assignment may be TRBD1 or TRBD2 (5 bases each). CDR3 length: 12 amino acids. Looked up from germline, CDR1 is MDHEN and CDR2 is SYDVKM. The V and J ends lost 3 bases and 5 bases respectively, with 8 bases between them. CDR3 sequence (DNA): TGTGCCAGCAGTTTGGTGGGGGACGAGCAGTACTTC. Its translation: CASSLVGDEQYF.

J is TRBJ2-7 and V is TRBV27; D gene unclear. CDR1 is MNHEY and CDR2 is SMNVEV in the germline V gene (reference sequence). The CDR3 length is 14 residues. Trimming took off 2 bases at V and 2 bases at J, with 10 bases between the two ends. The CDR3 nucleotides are TGTGCCAGCAGTTTACTCGGCTTCGCCTACGAGCAGTACTTC. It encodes CASSLLGFAYEQYF.

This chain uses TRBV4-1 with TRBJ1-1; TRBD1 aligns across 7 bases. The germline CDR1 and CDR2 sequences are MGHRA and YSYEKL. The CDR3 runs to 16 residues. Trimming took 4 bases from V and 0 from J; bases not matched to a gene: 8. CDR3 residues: CASSLKTGLMNTEAFF. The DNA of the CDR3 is TGCGCCAGCAGCCTAAAGACAGGGCTCATGAACACTGAAGCTTTCTTT.

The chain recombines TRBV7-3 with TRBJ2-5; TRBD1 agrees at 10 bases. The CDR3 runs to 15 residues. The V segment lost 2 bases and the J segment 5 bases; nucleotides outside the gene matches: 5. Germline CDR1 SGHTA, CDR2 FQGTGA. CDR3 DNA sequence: TGTGCCAGCAGCTTATTAGGGACAGGGGACGAGACCCAGTACTTC. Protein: CASSLLGTGDETQYF.

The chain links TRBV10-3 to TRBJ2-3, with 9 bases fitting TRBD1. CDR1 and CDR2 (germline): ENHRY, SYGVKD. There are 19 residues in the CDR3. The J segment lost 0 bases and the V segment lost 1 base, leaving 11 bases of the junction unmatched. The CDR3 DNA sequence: TGTGCCATCAGTGAGTTCGGGGACAGGGTAACGTCTAGCACAGATACGCAGTATTTT. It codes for CAISEFGDRVTSSTDTQYF.

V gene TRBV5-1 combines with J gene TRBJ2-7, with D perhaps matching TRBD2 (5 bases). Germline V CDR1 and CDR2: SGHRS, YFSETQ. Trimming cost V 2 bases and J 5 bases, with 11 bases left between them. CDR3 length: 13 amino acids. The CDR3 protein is CASSFVDSDEQYF. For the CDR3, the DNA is TGCGCCAGCAGCTTCGTGGATAGCGACGAGCAGTACTTC.

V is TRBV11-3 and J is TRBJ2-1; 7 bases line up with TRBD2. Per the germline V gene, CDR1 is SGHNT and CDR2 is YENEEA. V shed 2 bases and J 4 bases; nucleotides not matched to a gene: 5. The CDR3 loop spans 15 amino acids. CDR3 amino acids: CASSLRASGYNEQFF. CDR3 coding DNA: TGTGCCAGCAGCTTACGGGCTAGCGGATACAATGAGCAGTTCTTC.

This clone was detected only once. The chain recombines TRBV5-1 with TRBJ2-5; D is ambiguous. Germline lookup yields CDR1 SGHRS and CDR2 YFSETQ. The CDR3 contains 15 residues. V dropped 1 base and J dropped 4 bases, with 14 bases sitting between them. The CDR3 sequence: CASSLWVGQIETQYF. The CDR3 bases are TGCGCCAGCAGCTTGTGGGTTGGCCAGATAGAGACCCAGTACTTC.

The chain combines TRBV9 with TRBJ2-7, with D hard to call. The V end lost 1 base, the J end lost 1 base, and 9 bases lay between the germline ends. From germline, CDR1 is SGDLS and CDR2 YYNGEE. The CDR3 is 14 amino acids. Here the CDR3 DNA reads TGTGCCAGCAGCGTATTGTCCCTTTCCTACGAGCAGTACTTC. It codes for CASSVLSLSYEQYF. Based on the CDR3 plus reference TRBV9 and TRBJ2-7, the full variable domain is DSGVTQTPKHLITATGQRVTLRCSPRSGDLSVYWYQQSLDQGLQFLIQYYNGEERAKGNILERFSAQQFPDLHSELNLSSLELGDSALYFCASSVLSLSYEQYFGPGTRLTVT.

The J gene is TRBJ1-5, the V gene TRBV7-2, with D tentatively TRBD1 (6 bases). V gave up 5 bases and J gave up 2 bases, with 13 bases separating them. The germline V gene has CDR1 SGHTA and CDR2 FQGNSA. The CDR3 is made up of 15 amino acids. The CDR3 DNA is TGTGCCAGCAGCGTACAGGGTGCACGCAATCAGCCCCAGCATTTT. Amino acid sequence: CASSVQGARNQPQHF.

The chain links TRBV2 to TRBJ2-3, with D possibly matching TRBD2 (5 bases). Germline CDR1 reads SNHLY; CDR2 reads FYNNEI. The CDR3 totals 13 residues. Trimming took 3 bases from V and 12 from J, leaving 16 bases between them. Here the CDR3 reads CASSEGLEASQYF. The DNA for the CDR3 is TGTGCCAGCAGTGAGGGGTTGGAAGCTAGCCAGTATTTT. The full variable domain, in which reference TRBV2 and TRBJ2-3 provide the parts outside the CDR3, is EPEVTQTPSHQVTQMGQEVILRCVPISNHLYFYWYRQILGQKVEFLVSFYNNEISEKSEIFDDQFSVERPDGSNFTLKIRSTKLEDSAMYFCASSEGLEASQYFGPGTRLTVL.

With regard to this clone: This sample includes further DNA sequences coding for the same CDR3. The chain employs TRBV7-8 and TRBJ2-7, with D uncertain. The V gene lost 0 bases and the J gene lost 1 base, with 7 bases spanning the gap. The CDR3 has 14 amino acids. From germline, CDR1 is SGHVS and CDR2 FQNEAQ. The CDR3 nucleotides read TGTGCCAGCAGCTTAGCTGACTCATCCTACGAGCAGTACTTC. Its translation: CASSLADSSYEQYF.

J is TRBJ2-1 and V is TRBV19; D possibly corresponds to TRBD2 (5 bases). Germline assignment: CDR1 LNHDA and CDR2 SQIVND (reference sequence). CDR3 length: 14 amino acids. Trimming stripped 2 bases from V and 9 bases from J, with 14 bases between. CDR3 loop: CASSILVRAGEQFF. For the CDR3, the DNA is TGTGCCAGTAGTATATTAGTTCGGGCGGGTGAGCAGTTCTTC.

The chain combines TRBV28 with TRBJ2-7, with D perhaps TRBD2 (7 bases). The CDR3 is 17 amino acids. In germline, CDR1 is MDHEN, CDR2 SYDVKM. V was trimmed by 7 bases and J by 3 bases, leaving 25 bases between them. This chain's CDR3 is CASNVGGAQETFYEQYF. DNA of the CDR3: TGTGCCAGCAACGTGGGGGGGGCACAGGAGACGTTCTACGAGCAGTACTTC. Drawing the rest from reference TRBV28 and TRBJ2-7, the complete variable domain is DVKVTQSSRYLVKRTGEKVFLECVQDMDHENMFWYRQDPGLGLRLIYFSYDVKMKEKGDIPEGYSVSREKKERFSLILESASTNQTSMYLCASNVGGAQETFYEQYFGPGTRLTVT.

The DNA of the CDR3 is TGTGCCAGCAGCGTAGCCCACGAACAGGGGGCGAACACCGGGGAGCTGTTTTTT. Translating it yields CASSVAHEQGANTGELFF. J is TRBJ2-2 and V is TRBV9; TRBD1 agrees at 8 bases. V lost 0 bases to trimming and J lost 0 bases; unmatched junction nucleotides: 7. Per germline, CDR1 SGDLS and CDR2 YYNGEE. The CDR3 has 18 amino acids. The full variable domain, its missing parts supplied by reference TRBV9 and TRBJ2-2, is DSGVTQTPKHLITATGQRVTLRCSPRSGDLSVYWYQQSLDQGLQFLIQYYNGEERAKGNILERFSAQQFPDLHSELNLSSLELGDSALYFCASSVAHEQGANTGELFFGEGSRLTVL.

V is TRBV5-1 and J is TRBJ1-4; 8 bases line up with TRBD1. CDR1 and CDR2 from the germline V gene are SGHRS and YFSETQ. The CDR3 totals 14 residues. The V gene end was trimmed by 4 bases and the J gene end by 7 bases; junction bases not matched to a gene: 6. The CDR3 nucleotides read TGCGCCAGCAGCACCGGCGGACAGGGTGAAAAACTGTTTTTT. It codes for CASSTGGQGEKLFF.

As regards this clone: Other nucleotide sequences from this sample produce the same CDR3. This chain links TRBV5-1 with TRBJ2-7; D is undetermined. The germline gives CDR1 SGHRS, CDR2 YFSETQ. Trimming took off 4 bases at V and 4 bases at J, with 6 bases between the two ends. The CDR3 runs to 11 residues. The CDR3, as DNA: TGCGCCAGCAGCCCCGGGTACGAGCAGTACTTC. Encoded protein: CASSPGYEQYF.

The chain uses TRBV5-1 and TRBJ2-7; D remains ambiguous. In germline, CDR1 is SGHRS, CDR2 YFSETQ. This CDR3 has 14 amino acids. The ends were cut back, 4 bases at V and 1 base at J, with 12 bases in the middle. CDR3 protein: CASSIETTSYEQYF. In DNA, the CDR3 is TGCGCCAGCAGCATAGAGACCACTTCCTACGAGCAGTACTTC.

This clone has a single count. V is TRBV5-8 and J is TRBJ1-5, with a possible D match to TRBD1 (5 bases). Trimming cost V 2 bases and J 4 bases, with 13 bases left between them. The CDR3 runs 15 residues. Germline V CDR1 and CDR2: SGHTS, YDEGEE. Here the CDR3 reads CASSFFRRDNQPQHF. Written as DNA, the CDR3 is TGTGCCAGCAGCTTCTTTCGCAGGGATAATCAGCCCCAGCATTTT. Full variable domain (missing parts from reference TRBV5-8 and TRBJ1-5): EAGVTQSPTHLIKTRGQQATLRCSPISGHTSVYWYQQALGLGLQFLLWYDEGEERNRGNFPPRFSGRQFPNYSSELNVNALELEDSALYLCASSFFRRDNQPQHFGDGTRLSIL.

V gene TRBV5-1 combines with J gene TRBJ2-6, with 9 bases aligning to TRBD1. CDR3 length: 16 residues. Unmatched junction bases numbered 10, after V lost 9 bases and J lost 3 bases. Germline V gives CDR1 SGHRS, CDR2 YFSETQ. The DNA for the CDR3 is TGCGCCACCTGCCGGGACAGGGTGTTTGGGGCCAACGTCCTGACTTTC. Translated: CATCRDRVFGANVLTF.

The CDR3 loop reads CASRRTGLGNQPQHF. In nucleotides, the CDR3 is TGTGCCAGCAGGAGAACAGGGCTCGGCAATCAGCCCCAGCATTTT. The chain joins TRBV6-5 to TRBJ1-5; possibly TRBD1 for D (6 bases). Trimming took 6 bases from V and 2 from J, leaving 14 bases between them. Germline-derived CDR1 and CDR2 are MNHEY and SVGAGI. CDR3 size: 15 residues.

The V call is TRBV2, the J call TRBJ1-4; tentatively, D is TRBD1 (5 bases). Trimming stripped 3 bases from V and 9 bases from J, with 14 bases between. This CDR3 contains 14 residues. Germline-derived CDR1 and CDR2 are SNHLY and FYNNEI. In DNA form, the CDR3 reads TGTGCCAGCAGTGACGGGCCAGGGAGGAAAAAACTGTTTTTT. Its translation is CASSDGPGRKKLFF. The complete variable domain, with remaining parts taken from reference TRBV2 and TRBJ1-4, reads EPEVTQTPSHQVTQMGQEVILRCVPISNHLYFYWYRQILGQKVEFLVSFYNNEISEKSEIFDDQFSVERPDGSNFTLKIRSTKLEDSAMYFCASSDGPGRKKLFFGSGTQLSVL.

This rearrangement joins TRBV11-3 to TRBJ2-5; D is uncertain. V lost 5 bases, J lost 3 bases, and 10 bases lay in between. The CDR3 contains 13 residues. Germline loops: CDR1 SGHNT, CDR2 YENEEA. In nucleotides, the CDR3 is TGTGCCAGCAGCCCAGACCATAAAGAGACCCAGTACTTC. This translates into CASSPDHKETQYF.

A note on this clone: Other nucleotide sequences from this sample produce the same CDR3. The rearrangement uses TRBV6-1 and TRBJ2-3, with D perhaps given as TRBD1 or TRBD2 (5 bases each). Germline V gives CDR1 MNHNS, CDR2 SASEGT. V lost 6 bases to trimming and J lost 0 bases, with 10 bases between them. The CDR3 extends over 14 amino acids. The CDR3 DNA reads TGTGCCAGCAGCAACCGGGACAGCACAGATACGCAGTATTTT. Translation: CASSNRDSTDTQYF.